These T cell receptor beta chains were read from a single sample in a study of shared T cell receptors in the human thymus. The method was immunoSEQ multiplex PCR; TCRdb's version includes in-frame clones alone and lacks a portion of them. The data hold 550,000 to 800,000 clones, with 80% to 90% observed a single time. The sample also formed part of further work on human thymus T cells.

The specimen was thymocytes. These receptors were taken from a girl younger than two with a congenital heart defect. The CDR3 runs from the conserved cysteine through the conserved F or W.

V gene	J gene	CDR3 protein
TRBV29-1	TRBJ1-2	CSVEEGNRGFFYGYTF
TRBV7-3	TRBJ1-1	CASSLTPPGTTEAFF
TRBV5-1	TRBJ2-1	CASNPGQGEDYDEQFF
TRBV2	TRBJ1-1	CASSESSSGTIWGQKNTEAFF
TRBV5-1	TRBJ2-3	CASSLVHLCTDTQYF
TRBV6-1	TRBJ1-5	CASSEESRGPPQHF
TRBV7-9	TRBJ1-1	CASSPQRQGLNTEAFF
TRBV5-6	TRBJ2-7	CASSLGTGTYEQYF
TRBV10-3	TRBJ2-3	CAINKAGGPSTDTQYF
TRBV6-1	TRBJ1-1	CASSVHRGDTEAFF
TRBV2	TRBJ1-2	CATHSLGQGLYGYTF
TRBV14	TRBJ2-3	CASSQDAYPSGGRGTDTQYF
TRBV5-6	TRBJ1-2	CASWMGSHPPGGYTF
TRBV4-1	TRBJ2-1	CASSHGAGPPTTSHYNEQFF
TRBV27	TRBJ2-2	CASSYRDSSNTGELFF
TRBV11-2	TRBJ1-5	CASSFAGGNGNQPQHF
TRBV18	TRBJ2-7	CASSPPTGTTYEQYF
TRBV6-6	TRBJ1-1	CASSYGDRGHNTEAFF
TRBV6-1	TRBJ2-1	CASTPDRDNEQFF
TRBV5-1	TRBJ1-4	CASSSGQGIATNEKLFF
TRBV13	TRBJ1-3	CASSLGSRGIDSGNTIYF
TRBV6-1	TRBJ1-4	CASTLRQSTNEKLFF
TRBV6-6	TRBJ1-6	CASSTRWRDNSPLHF
TRBV4-3	TRBJ2-5	CASSFRRLKNFPNRDGQETQYF
TRBV5-6	TRBJ1-1	CASSFGGRNTEAFF